This TCR beta chain appears in the sequencing data of a study of T-cell memory formation after mild COVID-19. Study outcomes and limitations: The study found balanced CD4/CD8 in clones contracting day 15 to 85 and a CD4+ lean in later expanders.

Germline CDR1 SGHTA, CDR2 FQGTGA. Deletions cut 1 base from V and 1 base from J, with 7 bases between. The CDR3 extends over 14 amino acids. This clonotype was picked up a small number of times. Its antigen is unidentified. Barcoded TCR alpha and TCR beta cDNA libraries with UMIs came from 5'RACE using constant-segment primers. TCRdb itself ran the 5' RACE reads through MiXCR, one entry per CDR3 protein. The table has roughly 150,000 distinct CDR3 sequences, about 14% seen once. The TCR was taken from an adult woman who had mild COVID-19 (a few samples of this study predate the infection). Cell type and time point are not known. Material: PBMCs or a T cell subset sorted from them (not recorded which). The chain is built from TRBV7-3 and TRBJ1-1; no reliable D call. CDR3 protein: CASSLSATNTEAFF. The CDR3 DNA is TGTGCCAGCAGCTTAAGTGCTACGAACACTGAAGCTTTCTTT.